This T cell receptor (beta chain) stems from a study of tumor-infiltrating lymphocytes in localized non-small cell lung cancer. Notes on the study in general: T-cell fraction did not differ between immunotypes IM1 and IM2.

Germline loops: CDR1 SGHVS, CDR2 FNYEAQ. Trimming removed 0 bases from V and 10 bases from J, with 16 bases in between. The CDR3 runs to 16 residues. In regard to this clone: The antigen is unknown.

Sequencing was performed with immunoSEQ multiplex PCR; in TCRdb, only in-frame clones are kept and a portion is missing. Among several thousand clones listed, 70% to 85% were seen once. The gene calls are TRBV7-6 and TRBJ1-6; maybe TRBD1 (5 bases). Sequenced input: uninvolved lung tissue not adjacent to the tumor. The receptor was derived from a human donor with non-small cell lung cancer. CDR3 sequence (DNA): TGTGCCAGCAGCTTAGCGGGGCTGGGGGGTGTATCACCCCTCCACTTT. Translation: CASSLAGLGGVSPLHF.